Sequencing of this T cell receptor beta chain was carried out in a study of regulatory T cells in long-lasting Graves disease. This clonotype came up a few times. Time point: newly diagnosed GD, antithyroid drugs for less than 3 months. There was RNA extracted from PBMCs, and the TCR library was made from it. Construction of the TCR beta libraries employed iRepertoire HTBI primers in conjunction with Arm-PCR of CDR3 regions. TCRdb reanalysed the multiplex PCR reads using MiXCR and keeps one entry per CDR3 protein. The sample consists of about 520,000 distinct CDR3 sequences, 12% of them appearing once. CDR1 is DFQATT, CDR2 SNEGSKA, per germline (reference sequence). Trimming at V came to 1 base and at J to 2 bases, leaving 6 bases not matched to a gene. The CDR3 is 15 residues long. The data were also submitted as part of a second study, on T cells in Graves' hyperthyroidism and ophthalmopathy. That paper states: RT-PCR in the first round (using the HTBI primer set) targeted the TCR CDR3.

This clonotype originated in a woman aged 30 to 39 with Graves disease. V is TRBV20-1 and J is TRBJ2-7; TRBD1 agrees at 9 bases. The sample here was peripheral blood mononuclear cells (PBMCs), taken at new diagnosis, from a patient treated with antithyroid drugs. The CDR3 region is CSARVGQGPTYEQYF. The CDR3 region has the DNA TGCAGTGCTAGAGTTGGACAGGGGCCTACCTACGAGCAGTACTTC.